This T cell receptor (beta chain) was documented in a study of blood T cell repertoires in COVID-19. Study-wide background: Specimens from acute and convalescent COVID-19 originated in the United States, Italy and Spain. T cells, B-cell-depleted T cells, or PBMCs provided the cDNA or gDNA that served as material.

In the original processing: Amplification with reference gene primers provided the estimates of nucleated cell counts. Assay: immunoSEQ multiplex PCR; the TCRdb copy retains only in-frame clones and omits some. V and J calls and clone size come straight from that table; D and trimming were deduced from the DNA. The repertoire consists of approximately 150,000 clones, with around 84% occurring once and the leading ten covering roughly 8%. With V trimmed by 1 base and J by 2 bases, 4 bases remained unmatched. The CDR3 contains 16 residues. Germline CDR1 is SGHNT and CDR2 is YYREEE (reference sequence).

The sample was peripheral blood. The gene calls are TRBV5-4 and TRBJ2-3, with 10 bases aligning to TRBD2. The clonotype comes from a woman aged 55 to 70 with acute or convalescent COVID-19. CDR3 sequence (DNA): TGTGCCAGCAGCTTGCTAGCGGGGGACCCCACAGATACGCAGTATTTT. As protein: CASSLLAGDPTDTQYF.